This T cell receptor (beta chain) came from a study of CD4 and CD8 cells across lung adenocarcinoma regions (dated by TCRdb to 2017 to 2018). For the study in its entirety: The study examined intratumor heterogeneity of the T cell receptor repertoire by comparing tumor centers with tumor margins.

The CDR3 runs 14 residues from the cysteine to the phenylalanine. Just the 42-base CDR3 DNA is kept, in frame starting at base 1. V sheds 1 base and J sheds 8 bases, leaving 12 bases between their ends. CDR1 SGHDN and CDR2 FVKESK are derived from the germline V gene. Library prep was done by PCR. The data were produced on a HiSeq X Ten. TCRdb trimmed the raw reads at Q25, called clones with MiXCR and kept productive beta chains. Each CDR3 protein appears once, grouped with its most common genes and DNA. The sample table shows roughly 13,000 distinct CDR3 sequences, and approximately 44% are seen once. 17% of the sample is held by the ten biggest clonotypes. Donors were patients with localized lung adenocarcinoma, a subtype of non-small cell lung cancer. Samples were obtained from the centers of localized lung adenocarcinomas. For TCR repertoire analysis, CD4+ T cells from tumor tissue were profiled separately from CD8+ T cells.

This clonotype has a handful of counts. The specificity of this receptor is unknown. Base quality data are lacking; no much larger clone is found one base away. Recombination connected TRBV14 to TRBJ2-1, and perhaps TRBD2 as D gene, on 5 matching bases. Sequencing was performed on CD4+ T cells from the center of a lung tumor. Interpreted using the paper, the cell subset or site label stands for: tumor center region. This TCR was sampled from a male donor with lung adenocarcinoma. The CD4 and CD8 labels of this study may be unreliable. In nucleotide form, the sequence is TGTGCCAGCAGCCAAGCTTTAGGGAGCGATGAGCAGTTCTTC. This translates into CASSQALGSDEQFF.